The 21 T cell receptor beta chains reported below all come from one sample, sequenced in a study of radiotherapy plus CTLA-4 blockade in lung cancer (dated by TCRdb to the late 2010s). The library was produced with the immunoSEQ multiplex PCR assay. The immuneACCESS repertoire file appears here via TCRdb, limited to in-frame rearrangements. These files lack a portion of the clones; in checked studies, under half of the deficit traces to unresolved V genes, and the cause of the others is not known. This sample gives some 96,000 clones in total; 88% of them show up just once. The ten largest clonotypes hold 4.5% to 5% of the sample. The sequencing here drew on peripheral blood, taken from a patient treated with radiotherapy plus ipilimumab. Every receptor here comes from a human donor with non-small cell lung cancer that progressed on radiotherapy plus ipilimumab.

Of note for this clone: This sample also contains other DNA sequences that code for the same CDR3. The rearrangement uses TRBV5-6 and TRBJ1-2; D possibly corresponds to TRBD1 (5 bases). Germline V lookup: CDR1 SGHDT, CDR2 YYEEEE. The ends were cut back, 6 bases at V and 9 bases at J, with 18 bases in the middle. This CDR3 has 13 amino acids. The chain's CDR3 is CASTLGVFNRYTF. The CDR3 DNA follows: TGTGCCAGCACCCTGGGGGTCTTTAATCGCTACACCTTC.

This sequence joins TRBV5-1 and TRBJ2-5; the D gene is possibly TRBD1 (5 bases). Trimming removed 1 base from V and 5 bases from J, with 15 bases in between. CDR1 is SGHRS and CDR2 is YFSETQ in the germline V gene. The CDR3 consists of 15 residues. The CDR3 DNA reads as TGCGCCAGCAGCTTGTGGGGTGCAGGGTCGGAGACCCAGTACTTC. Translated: CASSLWGAGSETQYF.

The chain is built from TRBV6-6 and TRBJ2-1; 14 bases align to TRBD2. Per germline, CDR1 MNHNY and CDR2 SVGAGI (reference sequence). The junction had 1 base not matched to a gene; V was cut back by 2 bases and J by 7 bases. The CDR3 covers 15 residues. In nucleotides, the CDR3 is TGTGCCAGCAGTTACGGGACTAGCGGGAGAAATGAGCAGTTCTTC. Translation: CASSYGTSGRNEQFF.

Written as DNA, the CDR3 is TGTGCCAGCAGCCCCGTCCGGGCCGGGGAGCTGTTTTTT. Translating gives CASSPVRAGELFF. V usage is TRBV27 and J usage is TRBJ2-2, with unresolved D. CDR3 length equals 13 residues. V was shortened by 6 bases and J by 6 bases, with 11 bases between the two germline ends. Germline V gene data show CDR1 as MNHEY and CDR2 as SMNVEV (reference sequence).

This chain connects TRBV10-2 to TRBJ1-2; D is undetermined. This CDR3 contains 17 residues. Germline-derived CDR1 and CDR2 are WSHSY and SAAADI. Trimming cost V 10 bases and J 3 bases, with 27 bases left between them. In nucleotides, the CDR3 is TGCGCCAACAACCTTAGTAGGCCTAACAGCACGGACTATGGCTACACCTTC. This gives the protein CANNLSRPNSTDYGYTF.

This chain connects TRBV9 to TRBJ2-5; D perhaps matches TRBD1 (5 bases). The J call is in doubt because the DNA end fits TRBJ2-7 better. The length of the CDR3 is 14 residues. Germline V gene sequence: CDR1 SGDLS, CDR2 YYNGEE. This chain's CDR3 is CASSVGTGAYEQYF. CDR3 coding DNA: TGTGCCAGCAGCGTGGGCACAGGCGCCTACGAGCAGTACTTC.

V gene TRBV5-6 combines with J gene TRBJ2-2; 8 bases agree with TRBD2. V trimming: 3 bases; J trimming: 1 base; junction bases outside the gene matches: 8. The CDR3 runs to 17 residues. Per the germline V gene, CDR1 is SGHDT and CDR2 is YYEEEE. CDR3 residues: CASSSPGGSGNTGELFF. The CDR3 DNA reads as TGTGCCAGCAGCTCCCCGGGGGGGTCGGGGAACACCGGGGAGCTGTTTTTT.

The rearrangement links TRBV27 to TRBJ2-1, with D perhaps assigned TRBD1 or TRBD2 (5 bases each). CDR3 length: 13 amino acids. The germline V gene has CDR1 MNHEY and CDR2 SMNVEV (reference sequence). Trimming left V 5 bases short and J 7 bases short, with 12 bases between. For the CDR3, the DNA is TGTGCCAGCAGTCCCGGGACCTCGAATGAGCAGTTCTTC. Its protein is CASSPGTSNEQFF.

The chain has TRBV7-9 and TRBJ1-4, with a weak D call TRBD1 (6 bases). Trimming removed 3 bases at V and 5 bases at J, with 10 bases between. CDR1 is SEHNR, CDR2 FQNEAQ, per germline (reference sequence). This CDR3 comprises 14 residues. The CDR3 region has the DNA TGTGCCAGCAGCTTGCCCCAGGGGAATGAAAAACTGTTTTTT. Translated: CASSLPQGNEKLFF.

The CDR3 reads CASSLPGQGYNEQFF. In DNA form, the CDR3 reads TGTGCCAGCAGCTTACCGGGACAGGGGTACAATGAGCAGTTCTTC. The chain has TRBV7-9 and TRBJ2-1; 10 nucleotides align to TRBD1. CDR3 length equals 15 residues. CDR1 is SEHNR, CDR2 FQNEAQ, per germline (reference sequence). J was trimmed by 4 bases and V by 2 bases; bases with no gene match: 2.

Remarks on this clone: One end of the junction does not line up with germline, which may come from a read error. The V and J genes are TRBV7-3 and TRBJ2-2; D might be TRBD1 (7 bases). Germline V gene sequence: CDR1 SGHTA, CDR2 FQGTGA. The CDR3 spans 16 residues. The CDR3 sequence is CASSLIGGGNAGELFF. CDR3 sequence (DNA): TGTGCCAGCAGCTTAATAGGGGGCGGGAACGCCGGGGAGCTGTTTTTT.

Written as DNA, the CDR3 is TGTGCCAGCAGCGTGACTAGCGGAACGGGGACCGGGGAGCTGTTTTTT. It is translated as CASSVTSGTGTGELFF. The V gene is TRBV9, the J gene TRBJ2-2; 9 positions agree with TRBD2. The germline V gene encodes CDR1 SGDLS and CDR2 YYNGEE. With V trimmed by 2 bases and J by 5 bases, 7 bases remained unmatched. The CDR3 totals 16 residues. Looking up the rest from reference TRBV9 and TRBJ2-2 gives the full variable domain: DSGVTQTPKHLITATGQRVTLRCSPRSGDLSVYWYQQSLDQGLQFLIQYYNGEERAKGNILERFSAQQFPDLHSELNLSSLELGDSALYFCASSVTSGTGTGELFFGEGSRLTVL.

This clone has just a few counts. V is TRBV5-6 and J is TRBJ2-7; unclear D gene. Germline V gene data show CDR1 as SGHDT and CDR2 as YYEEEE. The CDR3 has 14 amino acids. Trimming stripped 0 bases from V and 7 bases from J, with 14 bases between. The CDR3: CASSLEASLVEQYF. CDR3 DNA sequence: TGTGCCAGCAGCTTGGAAGCTTCGCTGGTAGAGCAGTACTTC.

For the CDR3, the DNA is TGTGCCAGCCGAGAAACAGGCACCCAGGGGTACGGAGAGACCCAGTACTTC. It specifies CASRETGTQGYGETQYF. The chain couples TRBV2 to TRBJ2-5; TRBD1 is a possible D gene (6 bases). There are 17 residues in the CDR3. The V and J ends lost 8 bases and 4 bases respectively, with 26 bases between them. Germline V gene lookup returns CDR1 SNHLY and CDR2 FYNNEI.

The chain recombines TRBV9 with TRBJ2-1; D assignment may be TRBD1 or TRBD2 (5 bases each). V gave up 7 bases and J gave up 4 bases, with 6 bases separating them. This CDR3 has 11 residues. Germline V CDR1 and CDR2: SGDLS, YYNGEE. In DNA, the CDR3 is TGTGCCAGCGGGGGATACAATGAGCAGTTCTTC. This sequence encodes CASGGYNEQFF.

Written as DNA, the CDR3 is TGTGCCAGCAGCCGAGAGGGCCGGGGAGAGCAGTTCTTC. This codes for CASSREGRGEQFF. The genes are TRBV5-6 and TRBJ2-1; tentatively, D is TRBD2 (5 bases). There are 13 residues in the CDR3. V lost 4 bases, J lost 10 bases, and 15 bases lay in between. Germline V gene sequence: CDR1 SGHDT, CDR2 YYEEEE. Drawing the rest from reference TRBV5-6 and TRBJ2-1, the complete variable domain is DAGVTQSPTHLIKTRGQQVTLRCSPKSGHDTVSWYQQALGQGPQFIFQYYEEEERQRGNFPDRFSGHQFPNYSSELNVNALLLGDSALYLCASSREGRGEQFFGPGTRLTVL.

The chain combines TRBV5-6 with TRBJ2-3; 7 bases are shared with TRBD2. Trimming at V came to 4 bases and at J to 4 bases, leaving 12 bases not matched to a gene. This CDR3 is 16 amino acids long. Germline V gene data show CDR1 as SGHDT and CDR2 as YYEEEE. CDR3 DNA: TGTGCCAGCAGCCGGGGGGTTCTGGCGAGTGCAGATACGCAGTATTTT. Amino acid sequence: CASSRGVLASADTQYF.

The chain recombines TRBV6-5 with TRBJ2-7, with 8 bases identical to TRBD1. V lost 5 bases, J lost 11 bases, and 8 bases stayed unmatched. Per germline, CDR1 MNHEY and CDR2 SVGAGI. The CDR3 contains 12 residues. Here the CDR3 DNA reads TGTGCCAGCAGTGCGGACAGGGTGGTTAAGTACTTC. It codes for CASSADRVVKYF.

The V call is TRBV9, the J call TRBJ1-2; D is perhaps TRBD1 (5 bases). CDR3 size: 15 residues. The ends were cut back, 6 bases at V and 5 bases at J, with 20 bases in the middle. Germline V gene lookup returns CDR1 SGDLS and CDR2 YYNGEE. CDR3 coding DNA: TGTGCCAGCACCCTTTCGACGGTCGGGGCGTATGGCTACACCTTC. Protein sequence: CASTLSTVGAYGYTF.

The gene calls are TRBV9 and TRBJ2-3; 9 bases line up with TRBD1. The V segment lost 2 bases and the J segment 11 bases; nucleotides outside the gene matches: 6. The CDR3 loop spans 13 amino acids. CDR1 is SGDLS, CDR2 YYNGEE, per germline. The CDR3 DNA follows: TGTGCCAGCAGCGTTGCAGGGACAGGGCTGCAGTATTTT. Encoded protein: CASSVAGTGLQYF.

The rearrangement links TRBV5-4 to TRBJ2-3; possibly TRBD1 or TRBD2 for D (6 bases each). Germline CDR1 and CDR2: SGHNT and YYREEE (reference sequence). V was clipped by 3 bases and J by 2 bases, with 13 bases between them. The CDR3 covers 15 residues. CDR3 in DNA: TGTGCCAGCAGCTATTTGGGGGGCGCCACAGATACGCAGTATTTT. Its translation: CASSYLGGATDTQYF.